This TCR beta chain was sequenced during a study of graft-versus-host responses after intestinal transplantation. Overall study context: Tacrolimus and steroids were given for 2 to 3 years to all recipients after anti-thymocyte globulin induction.

CDR1 and CDR2 from the germline V gene are MNHEY and SMNVEV (reference sequence). This CDR3 is 17 amino acids long. Losses at the gene ends were 4 bases for V and 0 bases for J; bases not matched to a gene: 9. This clone has only one observation. Antigen specificity is unknown. Findings of the study overall: Clonal ratios of graft-versus-host to host-versus-graft in allografts were high for patients exhibiting graft-donor T cell macrochimerism. Recipient marrow harbored GvH clones, some of which surfaced first in ileum or blood.

Using immunoSEQ multiplex PCR, the repertoire was profiled, and TCRdb retains in-frame clones only, with some absent. The sample lists tens of thousands of clones; 90% were seen once. The TCR was taken from a human donor who was the organ donor for an intestinal transplant. This sample comprised unstimulated CD8+ T cells sorted from spleen or lymph node cells, obtained before transplant. The rearrangement links TRBV27 to TRBJ1-5; TRBD1 aligns across 7 bases. CDR3 sequence (DNA): TGTGCCAGCAGTTCCTCGACAGGGTTATATAGCAATCAGCCCCAGCATTTT. It is translated as CASSSSTGLYSNQPQHF.